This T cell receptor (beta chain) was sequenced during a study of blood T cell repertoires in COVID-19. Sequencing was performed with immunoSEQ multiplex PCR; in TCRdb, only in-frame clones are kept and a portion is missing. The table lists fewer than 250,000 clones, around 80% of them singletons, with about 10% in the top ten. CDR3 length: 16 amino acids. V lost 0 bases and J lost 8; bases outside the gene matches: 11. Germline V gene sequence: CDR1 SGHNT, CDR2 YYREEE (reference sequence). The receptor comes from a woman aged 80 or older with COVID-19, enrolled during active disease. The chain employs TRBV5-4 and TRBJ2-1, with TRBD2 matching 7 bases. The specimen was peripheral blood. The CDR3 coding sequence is TGTGCCAGCAGCTTGGCCTTCGCTAGCGGAGGGGATGAGCAGTTCTTC. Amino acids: CASSLAFASGGDEQFF.